These T cell receptor beta chains were read from a single sample in a study of cytomegalovirus exposure and HLA in healthy donors. Clones were read by immunoSEQ multiplex PCR, and TCRdb kept only the in-frame ones, dropping some. The sample contains over 100,000 clones, about 9.4% of which appear only once. Source material: PBMCs. These receptors were obtained from a man aged 35 to 55 in good health and CMV-seropositive. The conserved cysteine and the conserved F or W are not part of the CDR3 here. Size is omitted from some rows. Given values are once, few, many or a class for expanded clones.

abundance: few
v_gene: TRBV27
CDR3aa: ASGPGGLTEAF

abundance: -
v_gene: TRBV11-2
CDR3aa: ASSLEPGTGREQY

abundance: few
v_gene: TRBV2
CDR3aa: ASSEMGQGAYEQY

abundance: few
v_gene: TRBV11-2
CDR3aa: ASSFTASSEQF

abundance: -
v_gene: TRBV7-8
CDR3aa: ASSLAKAGVTNTQY

abundance: few
v_gene: TRBV7-6
CDR3aa: ASSLEWGQGSKHNEQF

abundance: few
v_gene: TRBV5-1
CDR3aa: ASSRTTTVSETQY

abundance: few
v_gene: TRBV11-2
CDR3aa: ASNPDGRDSYYGYT

abundance: few
v_gene: TRBV10-3
CDR3aa: AISERSDNEQF

abundance: -
v_gene: TRBV11-2
CDR3aa: ASSFEGFGYT

abundance: -
v_gene: TRBV29-1
CDR3aa: SVALYNQPQH